The T cell receptor (beta chain) described here comes from a study of identical twins (dated by TCRdb to about 2016). For the wider study: To test whether fetal clonotypes persist, the study used deep sequencing on TCR alpha and beta repertoires from monozygotic twins, unrelated adults of various ages, and cord blood. Replicate twin experiments were performed at different times using different library preparation protocols to rule out contamination. General study outcomes and caveats: Compared with coincidental sharing between unrelated individuals, an excess of low generation-probability sequences was observed among out-of-frame TCR alpha sequences shared between twins. Because the same donors could not be followed over many years, the conclusions depended on cross-sectional statistical analysis. Recombination models systematically underestimated out-of-frame TCR alpha sharing in monozygotic twins but agreed with sharing between unrelated individuals. A weaker excess of twin sharing was found in beta out-of-frame sequences because the signal-to-noise ratio was lowered by fewer shared sequences. Fewer insertions were carried by abundant cord blood beta clonotypes; a weaker similar trend was observed in young adult naive repertoires, while no such trend was observed in memory repertoires. Zero-insertion analyses could be partly confounded by invariant T cells such as MAIT and iNKT, though diverse VJ usage argued against such confounding for most clonotypes.

Every donor was a healthy Caucasian. On this clonotype itself: Its antigen has not been determined. Base quality data are lacking; no much larger clone is found one base away.

Libraries were built with 5' RACE. The sequencer listed for this sample is Illumina HiSeq 2000. A universal primer binding site was added through template switching, and the final cDNA carried a unique molecular identifier so that TCR cDNA molecules could be counted accurately. Specific primers in the conserved constant-segment region were used to synthesize first-strand cDNA for the TCR alpha and beta chains. To control for contamination, every cDNA library carried two barcodes: a SMART-Mk sample barcode plus Illumina barcodes. TruSeq adapter sequences and Illumina sample barcodes were added in two successive PCR steps. TCR alpha and beta cDNA libraries were sequenced on the Illumina HiSeq platform with custom primers. Under the source paper's analysis protocol: MiGEC processed the raw reads to extract unique molecular identifiers, while MiXCR was used to determine the CDR3 positions. For each individual, recombination models were inferred using an EM algorithm with the repgenHMM and IGoR tools. The tcR package in R was used for shared clonotype analysis, with sharing normalized by the product of cloneset sizes. Out-of-frame nonproductive sequences were analyzed to study raw recombination free of thymic and clonal selection effects. Starting from the raw public reads, TCRdb applied fastp trimming at Q25, assembled clones with MiXCR and retained in-frame beta chains. Rows merge per CDR3 protein into single entries with the most common DNA and genes. The V and J calls and clone size come from TCRdb's table, not from the authors' own analysis. The sample yields around 1.7 million distinct CDR3 sequences; under 35% were counted once. The ten largest clones capture over 0.25% of the sample.

Based on the germline V gene (reference sequence), the CDR1 and CDR2 sequences are DFQATT and SNEGSKA. The CDR3 goes from the cysteine to the phenylalanine over 15 residues. The retained sequence is limited to the CDR3, 45 bases, with the frame set at the first base. Germline trimming amounts to 0 bases on V and 4 bases on J, with 7 as the count of junction bases outside the gene matches. The chain uses TRBV20-1 and TRBJ1-1; 8 bases in the middle match TRBD1. The source of this sequence is a newborn girl in good health. The sample comprised cord blood. The CDR3 protein sequence reads: CSAREPRGRGTEAFF. The sequenced DNA is TGCAGTGCTAGAGAGCCCAGGGGGCGCGGCACTGAAGCTTTCTTT.